The present TCR beta chain was sequenced within a study of T cells in pancreatic ductal adenocarcinoma. No neoadjuvant therapy was given to the selected pancreatic ductal adenocarcinoma patients before their surgery. Clones were read by immunoSEQ multiplex PCR, and TCRdb kept only the in-frame ones, dropping some. The table shows approximately 5,000 clones, with about 88% occurring only once. Germline loops: CDR1 SGHTA, CDR2 FQGTGA. Between the trimmed V and J ends, which lost 2 bases and 0 bases, there was a span of 4 bases. The length of the CDR3 is 13 residues. This clone occurred once. This clonotype was sampled from a human donor with pancreatic ductal adenocarcinoma. Sequencing was done on a sample of pancreatic tumor tissue. This sequence joins TRBV7-3 and TRBJ1-2; D unclear. The CDR3 loop reads CASSLGANYGYTF. CDR3 nucleotides: TGTGCCAGCAGCTTAGGGGCTAACTATGGCTACACCTTC. Full variable domain (remainder filled in from reference TRBV7-3 and TRBJ1-2): GAGVSQTPSNKVTEKGKYVELRCDPISGHTALYWYRQSLGQGPEFLIYFQGTGAADDSGLPNDRFFAVRPEGSVSTLKIQRTERGDSAVYLCASSLGANYGYTFGSGTRLTVV.